The present TCR beta chain was sequenced within a study of blood T cell repertoires in COVID-19. Study details: PBMCs, B-cell-depleted T cells, or T cells were the source of the cDNA or gDNA that made up the material.

The CDR3 has 15 residues. V dropped 5 bases and J dropped 2; count of bases not matched to a gene: 5. Looked up from germline, CDR1 is KGHDR and CDR2 is SFDVKD. Clones were sequenced by immunoSEQ multiplex PCR, and TCRdb holds only the in-frame ones, with some missing. This sample yields fewer than 300,000 clones, of which roughly 85% are seen a single time; more than 4% belongs to the top ten. Participants came from some 23 US areas, aged roughly 18 to 89 years. Clinical histories supplied by participants themselves formed the basis of cohort assignment. A COVID-19 case was met by exposed participants within 2 weeks before study entry.

The sequence was collected from a man aged 40-50 years who had been exposed to COVID-19. The chain carries TRBV24-1 and TRBJ2-1; 7 positions match TRBD1. The sequencing input was PBMCs or T cells enriched from blood (not recorded which). The CDR3: CATSGYTGAYNEQFF. The CDR3 coding sequence is TGTGCCACCAGTGGTTATACAGGGGCCTACAATGAGCAGTTCTTC.